This T cell receptor (beta chain) comes out of a study of blood T cell repertoires in COVID-19. Study summary: Samples taken during acute and convalescent COVID-19 were collected in the United States, Italy and Spain.

This clone has a single count. The sample has other DNA sequences that encode this CDR3 too. Generated by immunoSEQ multiplex PCR, the TCRdb table keeps only in-frame clones and is missing some. There are roughly 250,000 clones in the sample; about nine tenths occur only once, and approximately 0.8% lies in the top ten. The CDR3 has 14 residues. V lost 2 bases, J lost 5 bases, and 1 base stayed unmatched. Germline assignment: CDR1 MNHEY and CDR2 SVGAGI. Seattle patients were enrolled during active infection and followed longitudinally. The genes are TRBV6-5 and TRBJ2-1, with TRBD1 matching over 9 bases. Sample: peripheral blood. This receptor was taken from a man aged 25-40 years with COVID-19, enrolled during active disease. In DNA, the CDR3 is TGTGCCAGCAGTTACGGGACAGGGAACAATGAGCAGTTCTTC. Translating gives CASSYGTGNNEQFF.